This T cell receptor (beta chain) is from a study of blood T cell repertoires in COVID-19. Across the whole study: In each case, the material was cDNA or gDNA derived from T cells, B-cell-depleted T cells, or PBMCs.

The germline V and J ends were trimmed by 3 bases and 0 bases, with 9 bases remaining between them. The CDR3 is made up of 15 amino acids. The germline V gene has CDR1 SGHAT and CDR2 FQNNGV. Authors' processing steps: Amplifying reference gene primers gave estimates of nucleated cell counts. Sequenced by immunoSEQ multiplex PCR; TCRdb stores in-frame clones only, minus some. Clone size and the V and J calls come from that table; the DNA yielded D and trimming. The sample has 100,000 to 150,000 clones; 55% to 70% are singletons. This TCR derives from a woman aged 70 to 79 with acute or convalescent COVID-19. The genes are TRBV11-2 and TRBJ1-3, with TRBD1 as a possible D gene (6 bases). Sequenced input: peripheral blood. CDR3 bases: TGTGCCAGCAGCTTCAGGGGCCTCTCTGGAAACACCATATATTTT. Its protein is CASSFRGLSGNTIYF.